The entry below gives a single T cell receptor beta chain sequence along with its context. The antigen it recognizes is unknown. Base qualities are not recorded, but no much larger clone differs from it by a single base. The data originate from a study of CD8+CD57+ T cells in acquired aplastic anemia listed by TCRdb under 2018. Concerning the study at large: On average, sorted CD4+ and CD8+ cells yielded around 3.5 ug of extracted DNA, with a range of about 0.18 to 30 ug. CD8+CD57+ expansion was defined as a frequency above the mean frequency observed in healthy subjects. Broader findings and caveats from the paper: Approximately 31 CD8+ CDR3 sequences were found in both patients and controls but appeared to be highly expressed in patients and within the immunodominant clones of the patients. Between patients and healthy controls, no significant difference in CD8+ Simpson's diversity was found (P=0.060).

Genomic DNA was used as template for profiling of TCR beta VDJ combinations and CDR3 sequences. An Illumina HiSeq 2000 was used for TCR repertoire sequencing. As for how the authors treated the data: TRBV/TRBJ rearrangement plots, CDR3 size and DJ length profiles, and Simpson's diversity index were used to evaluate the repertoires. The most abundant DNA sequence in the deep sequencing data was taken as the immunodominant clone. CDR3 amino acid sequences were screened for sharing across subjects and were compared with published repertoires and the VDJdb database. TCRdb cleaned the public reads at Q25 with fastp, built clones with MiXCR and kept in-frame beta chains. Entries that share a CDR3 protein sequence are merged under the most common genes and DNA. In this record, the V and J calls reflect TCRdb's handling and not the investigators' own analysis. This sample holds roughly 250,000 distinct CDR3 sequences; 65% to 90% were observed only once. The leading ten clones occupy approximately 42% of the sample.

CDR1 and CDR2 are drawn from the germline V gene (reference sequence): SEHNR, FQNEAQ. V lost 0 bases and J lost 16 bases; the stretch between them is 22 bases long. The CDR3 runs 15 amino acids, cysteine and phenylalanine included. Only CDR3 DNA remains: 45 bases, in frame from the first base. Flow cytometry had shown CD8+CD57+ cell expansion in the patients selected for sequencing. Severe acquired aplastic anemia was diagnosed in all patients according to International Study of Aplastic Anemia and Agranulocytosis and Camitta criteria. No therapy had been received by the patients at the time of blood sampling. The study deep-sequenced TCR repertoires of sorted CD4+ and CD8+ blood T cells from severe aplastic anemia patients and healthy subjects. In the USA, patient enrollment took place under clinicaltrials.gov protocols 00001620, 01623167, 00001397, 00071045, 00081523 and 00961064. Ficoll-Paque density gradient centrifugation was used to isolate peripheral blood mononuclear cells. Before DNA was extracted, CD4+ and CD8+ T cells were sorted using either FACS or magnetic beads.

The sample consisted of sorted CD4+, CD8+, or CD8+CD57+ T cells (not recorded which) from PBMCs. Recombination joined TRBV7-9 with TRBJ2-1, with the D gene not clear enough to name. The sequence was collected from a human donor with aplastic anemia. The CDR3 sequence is CASSLAGSCGSNVFF. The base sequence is TGTGCCAGCAGCTTAGCGGGTAGCTGCGGTTCCAACGTCTTCTTC. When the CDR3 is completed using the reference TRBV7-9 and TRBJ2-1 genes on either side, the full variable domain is DTGVSQNPRHKITKRGQNVTFRCDPISEHNRLYWYRQTLGQGPEFLTYFQNEAQLEKSRLLSDRFSAERPKGSFSTLEIQRTEQGDSAMYLCASSLAGSCGSNVFFGPGTRLTVL.